The subject of this entry is one TCR beta chain. Per the original data handling: Reference gene primer amplification in the assay estimated nucleated cell counts. TCRdb's table, derived via immunoSEQ multiplex PCR, lists solely in-frame clones and lacks some. The DNA gave D and trimming, while V, J and clone size come from that table. This sample has 97,000 or so clones; about 86% occur once, and the top ten carry roughly 4%. The data stem from a study of blood T cell repertoires in COVID-19. In the study overall: PBMCs, B-cell-depleted T cells, or T cells were the source of the cDNA or gDNA that made up the material.

The V end lost 3 bases, the J end lost 4 bases, and 23 bases lay between the germline ends. The CDR3 loop spans 19 amino acids. Germline-derived CDR1 and CDR2 are SGHRS and YFSETQ. The TCR originated in a man aged 60 to 75 with acute or convalescent COVID-19. V and J are TRBV5-1 and TRBJ1-6; D perhaps matches TRBD1 (5 bases). The specimen was peripheral blood. As DNA, the CDR3 is TGCGCCAGCAGCTCCCCTCCCACAGGTTCCAACTTTTATAATTCACCCCTCCACTTT. It encodes CASSSPPTGSNFYNSPLHF. The full variable domain, its missing parts supplied by reference TRBV5-1 and TRBJ1-6, is KAGVTQTPRYLIKTRGQQVTLSCSPISGHRSVSWYQQTPGQGLQFLFEYFSETQRNKGNFPGRFSGRQFSNSRSEMNVSTLELGDSALYLCASSSPPTGSNFYNSPLHFGNGTRLTVT.